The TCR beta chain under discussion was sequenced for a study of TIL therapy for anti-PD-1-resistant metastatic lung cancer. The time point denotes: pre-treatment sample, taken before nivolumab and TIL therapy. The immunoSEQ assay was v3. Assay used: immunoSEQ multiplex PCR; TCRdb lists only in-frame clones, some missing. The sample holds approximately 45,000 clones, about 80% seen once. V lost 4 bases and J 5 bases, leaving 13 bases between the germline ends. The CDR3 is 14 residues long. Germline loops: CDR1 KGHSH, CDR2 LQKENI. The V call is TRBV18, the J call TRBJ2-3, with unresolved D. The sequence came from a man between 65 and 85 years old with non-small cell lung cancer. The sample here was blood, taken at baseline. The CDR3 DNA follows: TGTGCCAGCTCACTACTACCCCCCGTAGATACGCAGTATTTT. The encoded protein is CASSLLPPVDTQYF. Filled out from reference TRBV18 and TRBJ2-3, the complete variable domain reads NAGVMQNPRHLVRRRGQEARLRCSPMKGHSHVYWYRQLPEEGLKFMVYLQKENIIDESGMPKERFSAEFPKEGPSILRIQQVVRGDSAAYFCASSLLPPVDTQYFGPGTRLTVL.